The 26 T cell receptor beta chains listed next were all sequenced from one sample in a study of cytomegalovirus exposure and HLA in healthy donors. Primers included in the PCR were 60 Vbeta and 13 Jbeta primers. Data came from immunoSEQ multiplex PCR; TCRdb stores just in-frame clones and leaves some out. Seen in this sample are some 30,000 clones; the ten most common clones hold 4.5%. The sequenced sample consisted of PBMCs. All receptors derive from a woman aged 40 to 50 in good health and CMV-seropositive.

The CDR3 DNA is TGTGCCAGCAGACCTAGCGGGAGAAAGGCGGACGAGCAGTACTTC. It translates to CASRPSGRKADEQYF. This chain connects TRBV2 to TRBJ2-7, with TRBD2 matching 10 bases. Losses at the gene ends were 6 bases for V and 5 bases for J; bases not matched to a gene: 10. The germline CDR1 and CDR2 sequences are SNHLY and FYNNEI. The CDR3 sequence is 15 residues long.

The gene calls are TRBV9 and TRBJ2-7; possibly TRBD2 for D (6 bases). Per germline, CDR1 SGDLS and CDR2 YYNGEE. CDR3 size: 14 residues. The V and J ends lost 0 bases and 3 bases respectively, with 10 bases between them. CDR3 sequence (DNA): TGTGCCAGCAGCGTAGAGTCGGGACTCTACGAGCAGTACTTC. This sequence encodes CASSVESGLYEQYF.

The CDR3 DNA reads TGTGCCAGCAGCTTAGGAGACTATGGCTACACCTTC. Residues: CASSLGDYGYTF. The chain carries TRBV7-9 and TRBJ1-2; D is ambiguous. This CDR3 has 12 residues. Per the germline V gene, CDR1 is SEHNR and CDR2 is FQNEAQ (reference sequence). V was pared by 1 base and J by 3 bases, with 3 bases between.

This chain uses TRBV28 with TRBJ2-7, with D maybe TRBD1 (6 bases). Germline V gene data show CDR1 as MDHEN and CDR2 as SYDVKM. CDR3 length: 13 residues. Trimming removed 4 bases from V and 3 bases from J, with 10 bases in between. The CDR3 bases are TGTGCCAGCAGTTATACAGGGAACTACGAGCAGTACTTC. Its translation is CASSYTGNYEQYF.

The V gene is TRBV7-6, the J gene TRBJ2-5; a possible D gene is TRBD1 (6 bases). V gave up 4 bases and J gave up 2 bases, with 11 bases separating them. This CDR3 has 14 residues. Per the germline V gene, CDR1 is SGHVS and CDR2 is FNYEAQ. CDR3 bases: TGTGCCAGCAGCTCCCGGACAGTTCAAGAGACCCAGTACTTC. Residues: CASSSRTVQETQYF. Full variable domain (remainder filled in from reference TRBV7-6 and TRBJ2-5): GAGVSQSPRYKVTKRGQDVALRCDPISGHVSLYWYRQALGQGPEFLTYFNYEAQQDKSGLPNDRFSAERPEGSISTLTIQRTEQRDSAMYRCASSSRTVQETQYFGPGTRLLVL.

This chain uses TRBV6-6 with TRBJ2-1; D gene uncertain. V lost 6 bases and J 0 bases, leaving 15 bases between the germline ends. Looked up from germline, CDR1 is MNHNY and CDR2 is SVGAGI (reference sequence). CDR3 length equals 16 residues. The DNA for the CDR3 is TGTGCCAGCAGCCCTGGGCGATCGAGCTCCTACAATGAGCAGTTCTTC. It translates to CASSPGRSSSYNEQFF.

For this clone: A read error may account for a junction end that differs from germline. The rearrangement uses TRBV6-5 and TRBJ1-5, with 9 bases aligning to TRBD1. CDR1 MNHEY and CDR2 SVGAGI come from the germline V gene. This CDR3 comprises 15 residues. The CDR3: CASSQGQGFYQHQHF. The CDR3 region has the DNA TGTGCCAGCAGCCAGGGACAGGGATTTTATCAGCACCAGCATTTT.

The chain carries TRBV10-3 and TRBJ2-5; a weak D match, TRBD2 (5 bases). The V gene lost 2 bases and the J gene lost 4 bases, with 20 bases spanning the gap. The CDR3 is 17 amino acids. Germline CDR1 reads ENHRY; CDR2 reads SYGVKD. The CDR3 loop is CAISEEELGSGSETQYF. The CDR3 bases are TGTGCCATCAGTGAGGAGGAATTGGGGTCGGGGTCAGAGACCCAGTACTTC.

The chain has TRBV19 and TRBJ1-1, with TRBD1 as a possible D gene (5 bases). Looked up from germline, CDR1 is LNHDA and CDR2 is SQIVND (reference sequence). V lost 5 bases and J 5 bases, leaving 18 bases between the germline ends. This CDR3 region has 15 residues. Written as DNA, the CDR3 is TGTGCCAGTAGTCCCGGGGGGGGACCTGGGACTGAAGCTTTCTTT. This translates into CASSPGGGPGTEAFF.

CDR3 amino acids: CASSPGPAIRRDEQFF. The CDR3, as DNA: TGTGCCAGCTCTCCGGGTCCAGCGATAAGGCGCGATGAGCAGTTCTTC. This rearrangement joins TRBV18 to TRBJ2-1; D uncertain. The CDR3 spans 16 residues. V was trimmed by 6 bases and J by 8 bases, leaving 23 bases between them. The V gene's germline CDR1 is KGHSH and CDR2 LQKENI.

The genes are TRBV4-1 and TRBJ2-1; 10 nucleotides agree with TRBD2. Germline V gives CDR1 MGHRA, CDR2 YSYEKL. The CDR3 contains 17 residues. The trim removed 4 bases at V and 7 bases at J, leaving 13 bases unmatched. The CDR3: CASSRDSGRAGYNEQFF. The CDR3 DNA follows: TGCGCCAGCAGCCGGGACAGCGGGAGGGCCGGGTATAATGAGCAGTTCTTC.

This chain uses TRBV19 with TRBJ1-2; D might be TRBD1 (6 bases). CDR1 LNHDA and CDR2 SQIVND come from the germline V gene (reference sequence). The length of the CDR3 is 15 residues. Trimming took off 4 bases at V and 4 bases at J, with 16 bases between the two ends. The CDR3 reads CASSTNRASGYGYTF. CDR3 nucleotide sequence: TGTGCCAGTAGTACGAACAGGGCATCGGGCTATGGCTACACCTTC.

This chain connects TRBV6-5 to TRBJ1-2; D gene uncertain. The germline gives CDR1 MNHEY, CDR2 SVGAGI. The CDR3 is made up of 16 amino acids. Trimming pared 0 bases from V and 0 bases from J, leaving 11 bases between. In DNA, the CDR3 is TGTGCCAGCAGTTACTCTCGGGAAAGGGCTAACTATGGCTACACCTTC. Translating it yields CASSYSRERANYGYTF.

V and J are TRBV15 and TRBJ2-3; a possible D gene is TRBD2 (6 bases). Germline V gene sequence: CDR1 LNHNV, CDR2 YYDKDF (reference sequence). The ends were cut back, 2 bases at V and 8 bases at J, with 17 bases in the middle. The CDR3 is 15 amino acids. The CDR3 sequence is CATSRPSGAKSTQYF. The CDR3 nucleotides read TGTGCCACCAGCAGACCCTCGGGAGCCAAGAGTACGCAGTATTTT.

This sequence joins TRBV11-3 and TRBJ2-3, with 7 bases fitting TRBD2. Germline trimming cut 5 bases from V and 4 bases from J; bases unmatched to any gene: 6. From germline, CDR1 is SGHNT and CDR2 YENEEA. This CDR3 has 14 residues. The CDR3 protein is CASSTSAGADTQYF. CDR3 bases: TGTGCCAGCAGCACTAGCGCTGGGGCAGATACGCAGTATTTT. The entire variable domain, with the rest obtained from reference TRBV11-3 and TRBJ2-3, is as follows: EAGVVQSPRYKIIEKKQPVAFWCNPISGHNTLYWYLQNLGQGPELLIRYENEEAVDDSQLPKDRFSAERLKGVDSTLKIQPAELGDSAVYLCASSTSAGADTQYFGPGTRLTVL.

The rearrangement links TRBV7-2 to TRBJ2-6; D unclear. Trimming left V 3 bases short and J 4 bases short, with 16 bases between. CDR1 is SGHTA and CDR2 is FQGNSA in the germline V gene. The CDR3 spans 17 residues. CDR3 protein: CASSFRVVPNGANVLTF. CDR3 bases: TGTGCCAGCAGCTTCCGGGTCGTCCCGAACGGGGCCAACGTCCTGACTTTC.

V usage is TRBV6-5 and J usage is TRBJ2-5, with 7 bases lining up with TRBD1. The germline gives CDR1 MNHEY, CDR2 SVGAGI. V trimming: 0 bases; J trimming: 2 bases; junction bases outside the gene matches: 3. The CDR3 has 15 amino acids. This chain's CDR3 is CASSYSTGQQETQYF. The CDR3, as DNA: TGTGCCAGCAGTTACTCGACGGGACAGCAAGAGACCCAGTACTTC.

The chain recombines TRBV9 with TRBJ2-7, with D possibly TRBD1 on 8 matching bases. The V and J ends lost 4 bases and 6 bases respectively, with 23 bases between them. The germline V gene encodes CDR1 SGDLS and CDR2 YYNGEE. The CDR3 runs to 16 residues. The CDR3 here is CASSPNSQGGMGEQYF. The CDR3, as DNA: TGTGCCAGCAGCCCAAACTCACAGGGGGGGATGGGCGAGCAGTACTTC.

The chain recombines TRBV29-1 with TRBJ1-4; 7 nucleotides match TRBD1. This CDR3 is built from 13 residues. CDR1 is SQVTM, CDR2 ANQGSEA, per germline. The V gene end was trimmed by 5 bases and the J gene end by 5 bases; junction bases not matched to a gene: 5. CDR3 in amino acids: CSVLPGQNEKLFF. CDR3 coding DNA: TGCAGCGTTCTCCCGGGACAGAATGAAAAACTGTTTTTT.

The J gene is TRBJ1-2, the V gene TRBV28; perhaps TRBD1 as D (6 bases). Germline loops: CDR1 MDHEN, CDR2 SYDVKM. The ends were cut back, 6 bases at V and 7 bases at J, with 15 bases in the middle. CDR3 size: 13 residues. CDR3 sequence (DNA): TGTGCCAGCAGCACAGGGATCTGGCGTGGCTACACCTTC. Translation: CASSTGIWRGYTF.

The genes are TRBV7-9 and TRBJ1-1; no firm D call. CDR1 is SEHNR and CDR2 is FQNEAQ in the germline V gene (reference sequence). The CDR3 spans 12 residues. Deletions cut 3 bases from V and 7 bases from J, with 9 bases between. CDR3 nucleotide sequence: TGTGCCAGCAGCTTTACGGGGAATGAAGCTTTCTTT. Its translation: CASSFTGNEAFF.

The chain uses TRBV7-2 and TRBJ1-3, with 7 bases that match TRBD1. The CDR3 runs to 17 residues. J was trimmed by 0 bases and V by 5 bases; bases with no gene match: 10. CDR1 is SGHTA, CDR2 FQGNSA, per germline. The CDR3 loop reads CASSPRQGPISGNTIYF. CDR3 DNA: TGTGCCAGCAGCCCCCGACAGGGACCTATCTCTGGAAACACCATATATTTT.

The chain has TRBV18 and TRBJ2-2, with D possibly matching TRBD1 (6 bases). The CDR3 has 16 residues. The ends were cut back, 4 bases at V and 3 bases at J, with 15 bases in the middle. Germline V CDR1 and CDR2: KGHSH, LQKENI. CDR3 sequence: CASSQIRQEYTGELFF. In DNA, the CDR3 is TGTGCCAGCTCACAAATCCGACAGGAGTACACCGGGGAGCTGTTTTTT.

The rearrangement joins TRBV30 to TRBJ1-6, with D possibly being TRBD1 (6 bases). The CDR3 sequence is 13 residues long. Germline V gives CDR1 GTSNPN, CDR2 SVGIG (reference sequence). This CDR3 reads CAVTGQYNSPLHF. CDR3 sequence (DNA): TGTGCTGTAACCGGACAGTATAATTCACCCCTCCACTTT.

The V and J genes are TRBV29-1 and TRBJ1-1; no definite D call. The CDR3 is 11 amino acids. The ends were cut back, 6 bases at V and 5 bases at J, with 10 bases in the middle. The germline V gene has CDR1 SQVTM and CDR2 ANQGSEA. Here the CDR3 DNA reads TGCAGCGTGAGGGTTGGGACTGAAGCTTTCTTT. This translates into CSVRVGTEAFF.

The chain has TRBV7-9 and TRBJ2-5, with D hard to call. The CDR3 covers 12 residues. Trimming cost V 6 bases and J 4 bases, with 9 bases left between them. Germline V lookup: CDR1 SEHNR, CDR2 FQNEAQ (reference sequence). This CDR3 reads CASRHRGETQYF. The CDR3 DNA sequence: TGTGCCAGCAGACACCGCGGAGAGACCCAGTACTTC. Full variable domain (outside the CDR3, taken from reference TRBV7-9 and TRBJ2-5): DTGVSQNPRHKITKRGQNVTFRCDPISEHNRLYWYRQTLGQGPEFLTYFQNEAQLEKSRLLSDRFSAERPKGSFSTLEIQRTEQGDSAMYLCASRHRGETQYFGPGTRLLVL.